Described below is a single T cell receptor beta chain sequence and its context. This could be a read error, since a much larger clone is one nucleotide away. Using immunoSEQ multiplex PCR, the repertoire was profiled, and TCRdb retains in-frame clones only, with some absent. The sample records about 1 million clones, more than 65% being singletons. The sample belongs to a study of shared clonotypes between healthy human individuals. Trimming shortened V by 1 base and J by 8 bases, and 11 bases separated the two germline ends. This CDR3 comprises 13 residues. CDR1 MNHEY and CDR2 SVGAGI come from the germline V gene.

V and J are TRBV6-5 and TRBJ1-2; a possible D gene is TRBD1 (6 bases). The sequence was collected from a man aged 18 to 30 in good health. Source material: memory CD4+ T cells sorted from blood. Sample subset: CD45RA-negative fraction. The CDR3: CASSYLGGAGYTF. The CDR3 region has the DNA TGTGCCAGCAGTTACTTGGGGGGGGCGGGCTACACCTTC.